This T cell receptor beta chain was identified during a study of blood T cells in healthy people across ages. The CDR3 is 16 residues long. V dropped 2 bases and J dropped 3; count of bases not matched to a gene: 5. Germline V lookup: CDR1 LGHNA, CDR2 YNFKEQ. A second PCR of roughly 7 to 11 cycles used a sample-barcoded 5' primer and a J-beta primer mix. TCRdb itself ran the 5' RACE reads through MiXCR, one entry per CDR3 protein. The sample includes about 1.8 million distinct CDR3 sequences, around 48% of them seen just once. V and J are TRBV4-2 and TRBJ2-5; 11 bases are a match to TRBD1. The receptor's source is a woman between 40 and 55 years old in good health. The sample was blood. Here the CDR3 reads CASSQRTGGVEETQYF. The DNA for the CDR3 is TGTGCCAGCAGCCAAAGGACAGGGGGCGTAGAAGAGACCCAGTACTTC.